Presented here are 10 T cell receptor beta chains from one specimen sequenced in a study of tumor and adjacent non-tumor tissue in lung cancer. Three rounds of nested PCR, following a modified ARM-PCR protocol, produced the TCRbeta library. TCRdb reprocessed the multiplex PCR reads via MiXCR and lists one record per CDR3 protein. The table includes 65,000 to 95,000 distinct CDR3 sequences, 80% to 85% detected once. RNA was extracted from bulk tissue without any cell sorting. Sequenced input: lung tumor tissue. The receptors stem from a woman aged 45 to 65 with non-small cell lung cancer.

About this clonotype itself: The junction does not match germline at one end; this may be a read error. The rearrangement uses TRBV12-3 or TRBV12-4 and TRBJ2-7, with D unclear. The CDR3 is made up of 16 amino acids. The CDR3 sequence: CASNTRVRDLPYERYF. DNA for the CDR3: TGTGCCAGCAATACCCGAGTGAGAGACCTACCCTACGAGCGGTACTTC.

A note on this clonotype: The junction departs from the called germline gene at one end, perhaps through a read error. The chain uses TRBV6-2 or TRBV6-3 and TRBJ2-7; 8 bases fit TRBD1. Germline CDR1 reads MNHEY; CDR2 reads SVGEGT. This CDR3 is 15 amino acids long. CDR3 DNA: TGTGCCAGCAATTCCTACGGACAGGGTGGAAACGAGCAATACTTC. Translating it yields CASNSYGQGGNEQYF.

Regarding this clonotype: A read error may account for a junction end that differs from germline. The rearrangement uses TRBV29-1 and TRBJ1-2; D gene uncertain. The germline gives CDR1 SQVTM, CDR2 ANQGSEA. The CDR3 loop spans 12 amino acids. The CDR3 is CCVDDINYGYTF. The DNA of the CDR3 is TGCTGCGTCGATGACATCAACTATGGCTACACATTC.

The table lists this clonotype with many counts. The chain is built from TRBV5-6 and TRBJ1-1; 7 positions match TRBD1. Looked up from germline, CDR1 is SGHDT and CDR2 is YYEEEE. V was pared by 2 bases and J by 4 bases, with 8 bases of the junction left unmatched. This CDR3 is built from 15 residues. The CDR3 region has the DNA TGTGCCAGCAGCTTAATTGACAGGGAGGCCACTGAAGCTTTCTTT. This sequence encodes CASSLIDREATEAFF.

With respect to this clonotype: A read error is likely, as this CDR3 ends without the conserved phenylalanine or tryptophan. The CDR3, as DNA: TGTGCCAACGGCGAACAGTCTGTCAACGAGCAGTACTCC. This gives the protein CANGEQSVNEQYS. The V and J genes are TRBV6-2 or TRBV6-3 and TRBJ2-7; no firm D call. There are 13 residues in the CDR3. The germline V gene has CDR1 MNHEY and CDR2 SVGEGT. Deletions cut 10 bases from V and 5 bases from J, with 18 bases between.

Regarding this clonotype: Because it lacks the conserved phenylalanine or tryptophan at the end, this CDR3 is likely a read error. The V and J genes are TRBV11-2 and TRBJ2-1; TRBD1 might be the D (6 bases). This CDR3 has 15 amino acids. The germline CDR1 and CDR2 sequences are SGHAT and FQNNGV. The CDR3 nucleotides are TGTGTCAGCAACAAAGGGGGAAGGGGCTACAATGAGCAGTTCTTA. Amino acids: CVSNKGGRGYNEQFL.

V is TRBV5-4 and J is TRBJ2-7; possible D gene TRBD2, 6 bases. Germline CDR1 reads SGHNT; CDR2 reads YYREEE (reference sequence). This CDR3 contains 17 residues. Trimming took 7 bases from V and 6 from J, leaving 29 bases between them. For the CDR3, the DNA is TGTGCCAGCGGCCCGGAACTATCGGGAGTCCAAAGAGGCGAGCAGTACTTC. Translated: CASGPELSGVQRGEQYF.

The chain uses TRBV27 and TRBJ1-4; 7 positions agree with TRBD1. Germline-derived CDR1 and CDR2 are MNHEY and SMNVEV (reference sequence). V shed 6 bases and J 7 bases; nucleotides not matched to a gene: 11. CDR3 length: 15 amino acids. In DNA, the CDR3 is TGTGCCAGCAGGAGGTTGGGACAGCCAAGTGAAAAACTGTTTTTT. Translation: CASRRLGQPSEKLFF.

A word on this clonotype: Mismatch with germline at one junction end may stem from a read error. The chain joins TRBV6-2 or TRBV6-3 to TRBJ2-1; D is perhaps TRBD2 (5 bases). CDR1 is MNHEY, CDR2 SVGEGT, per germline. The CDR3 extends over 14 amino acids. CDR3: CDSGGGKFYNEQFF. CDR3 coding DNA: TGTGACAGCGGTGGCGGAAAATTTTACAATGAGCAGTTCTTC.

With regard to this clonotype: The conserved phenylalanine or tryptophan is not found at the CDR3 terminus, so this likely reflects a read error. J is TRBJ2-1 and V is TRBV28; 11 bases fit TRBD2. Germline V gives CDR1 MDHEN, CDR2 SYDVKM. CDR3 length: 15 amino acids. Here the CDR3 reads CAGSLGTSGYNEQFI. CDR3 nucleotides: TGTGCCGGCAGTTTAGGGACTAGCGGCTACAATGAGCAGTTCATC.